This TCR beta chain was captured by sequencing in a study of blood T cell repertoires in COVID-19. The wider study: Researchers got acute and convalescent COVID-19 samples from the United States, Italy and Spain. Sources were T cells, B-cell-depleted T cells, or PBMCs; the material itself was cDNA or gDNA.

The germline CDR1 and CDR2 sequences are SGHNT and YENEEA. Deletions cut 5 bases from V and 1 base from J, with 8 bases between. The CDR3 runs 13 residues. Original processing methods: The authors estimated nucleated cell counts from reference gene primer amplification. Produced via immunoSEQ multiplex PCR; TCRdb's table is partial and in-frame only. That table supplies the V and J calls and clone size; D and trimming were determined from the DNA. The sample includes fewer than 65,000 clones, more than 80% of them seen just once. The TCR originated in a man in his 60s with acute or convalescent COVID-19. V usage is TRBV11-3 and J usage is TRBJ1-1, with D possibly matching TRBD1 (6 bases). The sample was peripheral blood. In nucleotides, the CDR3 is TGTGCCAGCAGCCGGACAGCGAACACTGAAGCTTTCTTT. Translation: CASSRTANTEAFF.